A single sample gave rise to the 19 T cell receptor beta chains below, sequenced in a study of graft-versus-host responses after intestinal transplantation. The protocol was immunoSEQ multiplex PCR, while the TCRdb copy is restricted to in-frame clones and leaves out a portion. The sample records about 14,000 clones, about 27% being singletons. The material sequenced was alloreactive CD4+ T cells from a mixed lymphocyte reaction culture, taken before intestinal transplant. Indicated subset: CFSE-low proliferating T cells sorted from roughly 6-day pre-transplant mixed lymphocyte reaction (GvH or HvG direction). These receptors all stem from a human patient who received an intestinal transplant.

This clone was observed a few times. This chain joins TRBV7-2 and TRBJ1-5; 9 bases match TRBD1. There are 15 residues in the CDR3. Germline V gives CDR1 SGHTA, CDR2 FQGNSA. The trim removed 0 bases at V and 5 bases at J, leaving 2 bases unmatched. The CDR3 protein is CASSLARDRDQPQHF. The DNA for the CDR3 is TGTGCCAGCAGCTTAGCCCGGGACAGGGATCAGCCCCAGCATTTT.

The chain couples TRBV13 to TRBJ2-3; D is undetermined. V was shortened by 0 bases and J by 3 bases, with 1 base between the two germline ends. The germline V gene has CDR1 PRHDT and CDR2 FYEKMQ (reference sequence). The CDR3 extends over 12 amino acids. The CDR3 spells CASSLGTDTQYF. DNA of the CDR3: TGTGCCAGCAGCTTAGGGACAGATACGCAGTATTTT.

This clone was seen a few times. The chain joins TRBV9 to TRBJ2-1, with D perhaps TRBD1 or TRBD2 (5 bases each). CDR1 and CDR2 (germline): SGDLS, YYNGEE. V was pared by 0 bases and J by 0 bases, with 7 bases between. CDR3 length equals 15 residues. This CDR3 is CASSVGGNSYNEQFF. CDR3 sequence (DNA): TGTGCCAGCAGCGTAGGGGGGAACTCCTACAATGAGCAGTTCTTC.

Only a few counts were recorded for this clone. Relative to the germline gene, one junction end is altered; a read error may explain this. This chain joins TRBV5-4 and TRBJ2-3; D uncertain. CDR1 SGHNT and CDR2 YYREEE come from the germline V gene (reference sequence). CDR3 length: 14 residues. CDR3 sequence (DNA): TGCGCCAGCAGCTTGGCCAGTCGGGCCGATACGCAGTATTTT. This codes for CASSLASRADTQYF.

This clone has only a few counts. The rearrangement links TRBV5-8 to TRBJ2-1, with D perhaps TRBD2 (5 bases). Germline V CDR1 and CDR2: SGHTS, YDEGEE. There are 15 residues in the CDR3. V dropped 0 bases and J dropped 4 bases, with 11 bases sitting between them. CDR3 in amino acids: CASSLVGKTYNEQFF. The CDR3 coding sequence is TGTGCCAGCAGCTTGGTCGGGAAGACATACAATGAGCAGTTCTTC.

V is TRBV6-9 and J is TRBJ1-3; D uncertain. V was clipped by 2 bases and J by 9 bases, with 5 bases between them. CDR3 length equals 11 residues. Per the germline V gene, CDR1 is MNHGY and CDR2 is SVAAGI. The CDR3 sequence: CASSYGGTIYF. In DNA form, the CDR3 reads TGTGCCAGCAGTTATGGCGGCACCATATATTTT.

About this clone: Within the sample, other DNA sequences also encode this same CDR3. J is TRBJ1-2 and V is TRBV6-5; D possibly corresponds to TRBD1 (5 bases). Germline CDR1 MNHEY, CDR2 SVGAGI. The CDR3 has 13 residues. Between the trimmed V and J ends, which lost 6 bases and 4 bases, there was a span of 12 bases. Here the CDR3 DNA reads TGTGCCAGCAGCCGCGACAGAGCCTATGGCTACACCTTC. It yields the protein CASSRDRAYGYTF.

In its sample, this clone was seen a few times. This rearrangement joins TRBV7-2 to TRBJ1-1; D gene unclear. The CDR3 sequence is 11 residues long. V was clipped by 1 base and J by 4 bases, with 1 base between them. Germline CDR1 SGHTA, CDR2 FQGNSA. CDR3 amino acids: CASSLVTEAFF. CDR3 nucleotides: TGTGCCAGCAGCTTAGTCACTGAAGCTTTCTTT.

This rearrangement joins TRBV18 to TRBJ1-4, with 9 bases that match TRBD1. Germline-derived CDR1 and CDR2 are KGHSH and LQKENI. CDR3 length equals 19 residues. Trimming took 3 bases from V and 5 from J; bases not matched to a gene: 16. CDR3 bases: TGTGCCAGCTCACCCTCGGGTGGTCCCGGGACAGGGTTCAATGAAAAACTGTTTTTT. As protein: CASSPSGGPGTGFNEKLFF.

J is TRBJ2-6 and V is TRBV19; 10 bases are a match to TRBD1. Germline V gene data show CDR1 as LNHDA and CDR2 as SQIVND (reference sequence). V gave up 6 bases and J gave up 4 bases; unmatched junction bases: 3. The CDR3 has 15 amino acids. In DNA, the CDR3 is TGTGCCAGTAGGACAGGGGGCTCCGGGGCCAACGTCCTGACTTTC. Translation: CASRTGGSGANVLTF.

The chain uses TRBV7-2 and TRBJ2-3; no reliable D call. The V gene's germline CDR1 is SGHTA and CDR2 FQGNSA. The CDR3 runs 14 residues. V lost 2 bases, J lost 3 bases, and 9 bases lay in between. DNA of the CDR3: TGTGCCAGCAGCTTATCCTTAGGGACAGATACGCAGTATTTT. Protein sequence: CASSLSLGTDTQYF.

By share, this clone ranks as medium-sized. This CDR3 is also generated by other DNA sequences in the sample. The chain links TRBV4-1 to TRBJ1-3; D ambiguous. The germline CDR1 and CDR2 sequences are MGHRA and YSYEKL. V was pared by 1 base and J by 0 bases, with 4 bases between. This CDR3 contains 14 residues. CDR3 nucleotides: TGCGCCAGCAGCCAAGTTACCTCTGGAAACACCATATATTTT. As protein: CASSQVTSGNTIYF.

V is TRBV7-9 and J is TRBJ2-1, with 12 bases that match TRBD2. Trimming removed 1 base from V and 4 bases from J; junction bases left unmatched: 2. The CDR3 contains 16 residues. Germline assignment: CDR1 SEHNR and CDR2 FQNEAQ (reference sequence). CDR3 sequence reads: CASSLGTSGRYNEQFF. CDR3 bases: TGTGCCAGCAGCTTAGGCACTAGCGGGAGGTACAATGAGCAGTTCTTC.

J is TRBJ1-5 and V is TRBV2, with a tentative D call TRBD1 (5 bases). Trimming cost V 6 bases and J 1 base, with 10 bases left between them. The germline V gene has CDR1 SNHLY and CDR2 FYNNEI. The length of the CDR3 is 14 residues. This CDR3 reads CASRQGSSNQPQHF. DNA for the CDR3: TGTGCCAGCAGGCAGGGATCCAGCAATCAGCCCCAGCATTTT.

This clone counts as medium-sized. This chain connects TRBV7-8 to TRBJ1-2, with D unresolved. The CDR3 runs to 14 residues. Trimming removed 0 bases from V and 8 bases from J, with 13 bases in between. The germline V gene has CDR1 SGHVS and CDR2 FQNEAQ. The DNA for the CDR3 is TGTGCCAGCAGCTTAGCGAAAGGGTGGAGAGGCTACACCTTC. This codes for CASSLAKGWRGYTF.

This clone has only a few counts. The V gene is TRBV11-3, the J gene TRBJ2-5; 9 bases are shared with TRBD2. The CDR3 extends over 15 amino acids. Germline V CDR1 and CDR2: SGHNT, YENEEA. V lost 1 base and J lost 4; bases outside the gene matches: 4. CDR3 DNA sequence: TGTGCCAGCAGCTTAGGGACTAGCGTAGGAGAGACCCAGTACTTC. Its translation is CASSLGTSVGETQYF.

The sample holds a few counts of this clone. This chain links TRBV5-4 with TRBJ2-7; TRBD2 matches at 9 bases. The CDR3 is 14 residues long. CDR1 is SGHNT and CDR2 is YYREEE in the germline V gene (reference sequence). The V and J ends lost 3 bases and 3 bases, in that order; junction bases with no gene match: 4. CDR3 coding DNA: TGTGCCAGCAGCTCCGGGACTAGCCTCTACGAGCAGTACTTC. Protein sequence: CASSSGTSLYEQYF.

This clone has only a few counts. The CDR3: CASSRRREQFF. CDR3 nucleotide sequence: TGTGCCAGCAGTAGGCGTCGGGAGCAGTTCTTC. This chain connects TRBV28 to TRBJ2-1; D not resolved. V shed 5 bases and J shed 10 bases, with 9 bases lying between them. CDR1 and CDR2 (germline): MDHEN, SYDVKM. This CDR3 comprises 11 residues. Based on the CDR3 plus reference TRBV28 and TRBJ2-1, the full variable domain is DVKVTQSSRYLVKRTGEKVFLECVQDMDHENMFWYRQDPGLGLRLIYFSYDVKMKEKGDIPEGYSVSREKKERFSLILESASTNQTSMYLCASSRRREQFFGPGTRLTVL.

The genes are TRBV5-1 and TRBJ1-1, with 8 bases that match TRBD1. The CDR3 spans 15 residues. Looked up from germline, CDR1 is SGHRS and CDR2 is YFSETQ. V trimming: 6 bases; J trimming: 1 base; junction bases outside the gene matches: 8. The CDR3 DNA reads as TGCGCCAGCATGGGAGGGGGGACAGGGAACACTGAAGCTTTCTTT. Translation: CASMGGGTGNTEAFF.